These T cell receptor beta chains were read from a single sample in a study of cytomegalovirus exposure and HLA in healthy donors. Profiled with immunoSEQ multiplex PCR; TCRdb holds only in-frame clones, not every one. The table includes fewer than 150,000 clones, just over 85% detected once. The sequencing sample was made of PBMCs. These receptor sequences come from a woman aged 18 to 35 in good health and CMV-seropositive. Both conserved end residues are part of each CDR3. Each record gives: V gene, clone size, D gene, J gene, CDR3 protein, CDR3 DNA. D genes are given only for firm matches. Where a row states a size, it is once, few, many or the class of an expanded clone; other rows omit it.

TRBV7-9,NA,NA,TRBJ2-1,CASRKTGGEQFF,TGTGCCAGCAGAAAGACAGGAGGTGAGCAGTTCTTC
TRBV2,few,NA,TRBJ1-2,CASRQGDGYTF,TGTGCCAGCAGACAGGGAGATGGCTACACCTTC
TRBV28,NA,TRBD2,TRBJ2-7,CASNRGGAEQYF,TGTGCCAGCAACCGCGGGGGGGCCGAGCAGTACTTC
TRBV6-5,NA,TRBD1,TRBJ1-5,CASSLGQPYQPQHF,TGTGCCAGCAGTTTGGGACAGCCCTATCAGCCCCAGCATTTT
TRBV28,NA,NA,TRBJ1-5,CASNEGGQPQHF,TGTGCCAGCAATGAGGGCGGTCAGCCCCAGCATTTT
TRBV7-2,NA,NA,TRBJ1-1,CASSLAYPGMNTEAFF,TGTGCCAGCAGCTTAGCGTATCCAGGCATGAACACTGAAGCTTTCTTT
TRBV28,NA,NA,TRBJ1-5,CASSLRGGSNQPQHF,TGTGCCAGCAGTTTACGTGGCGGGAGCAATCAGCCCCAGCATTTT
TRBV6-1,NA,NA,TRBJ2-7,CASRPGPGSHEQYF,TGTGCCAGCCGGCCCGGGCCCGGGAGTCACGAGCAGTACTTC
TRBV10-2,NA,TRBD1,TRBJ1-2,CASSERPGTGQKAGYTF,TGCGCCAGCAGTGAACGGCCCGGGACAGGACAGAAGGCTGGCTACACCTTC
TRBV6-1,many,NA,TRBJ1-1,CASSWGQNTEAFF,TGTGCCAGCAGCTGGGGACAAAACACTGAAGCTTTCTTT
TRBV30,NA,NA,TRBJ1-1,CAGAAIEAFF,TGTGCCGGGGCCGCCATTGAAGCTTTCTTT
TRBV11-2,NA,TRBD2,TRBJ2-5,CASRTSDQETQYF,TGTGCCAGCAGGACTAGCGACCAAGAGACCCAGTACTTC
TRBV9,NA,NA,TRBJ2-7,CASSVATGPVNEQYF,TGTGCCAGCAGCGTAGCCACAGGCCCCGTCAACGAGCAGTACTTC
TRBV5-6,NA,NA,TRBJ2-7,CASSPSAIQTSSYEQYF,TGTGCCAGCAGCCCCTCGGCTATACAGACGAGCTCCTACGAGCAGTACTTC
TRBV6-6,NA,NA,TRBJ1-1,CASSPIQGGAFF,TGTGCCAGCAGCCCTATACAGGGTGGGGCTTTCTTT
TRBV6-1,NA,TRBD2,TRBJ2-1,CASSGGTSGRAHFSYNEQFF,TGTGCCAGCAGTGGGGGGACTAGCGGGAGGGCCCATTTCTCCTACAATGAGCAGTTCTTC
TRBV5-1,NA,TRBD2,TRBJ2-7,CASSSGGLNSYEQYF,TGCGCCAGCAGCTCGGGGGGGTTAAACTCCTACGAGCAGTACTTC
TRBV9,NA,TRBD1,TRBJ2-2,CASSFRQGTRELFF,TGTGCCAGCAGCTTCCGACAGGGTACCCGGGAGCTGTTTTTT
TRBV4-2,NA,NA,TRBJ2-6,CASSQAGGLGSGANVLTF,TGTGCCAGCAGCCAAGCCGGAGGGCTGGGCTCTGGGGCCAACGTCCTGACTTTC
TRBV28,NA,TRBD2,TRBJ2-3,CASSLLAGWGTDTQYF,TGTGCCAGCAGTTTACTAGCGGGGTGGGGCACAGATACGCAGTATTTT
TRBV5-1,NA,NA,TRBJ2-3,CASSLVAGSTDTQYF,TGCGCCAGCAGCTTGGTCGCGGGGAGCACAGATACGCAGTATTTT
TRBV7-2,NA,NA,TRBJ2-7,CASSLVGGRYEQYF,TGTGCCAGCAGCTTAGTCGGGGGTCGGTACGAGCAGTACTTC
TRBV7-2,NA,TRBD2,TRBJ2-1,CASSWGLAGNEQFF,TGTGCCAGCAGCTGGGGACTAGCGGGGAATGAGCAGTTCTTC
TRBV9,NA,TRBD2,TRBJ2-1,CASSEPPGTSGLNEQFF,TGTGCCAGCAGCGAGCCCCCCGGGACTAGCGGCCTCAATGAGCAGTTCTTC
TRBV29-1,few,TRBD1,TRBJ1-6,CSVSQGDNSPLHF,TGCAGCGTTTCCCAGGGGGACAATTCACCCCTCCACTTT
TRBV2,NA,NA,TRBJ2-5,CASSEISGVGETQYF,TGTGCCAGCAGTGAAATAAGCGGAGTTGGCGAGACCCAGTACTTC
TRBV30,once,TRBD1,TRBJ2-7,CAWRATGAYEQYF,TGTGCCTGGAGAGCGACAGGGGCCTACGAGCAGTACTTC
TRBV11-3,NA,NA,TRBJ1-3,CASSQLGGTIYF,TGTGCCAGCAGCCAACTCGGAGGCACCATATATTTT
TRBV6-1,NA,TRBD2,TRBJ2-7,CASSDRTRHEQYF,TGTGCCAGCAGTGACCGGACTAGACACGAGCAGTACTTC
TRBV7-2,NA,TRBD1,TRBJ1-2,CASSRSGTGEYTF,TGTGCCAGCAGTCGCTCCGGGACAGGGGAATACACCTTC
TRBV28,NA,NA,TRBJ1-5,CASTLGQASNQPQHF,TGTGCCAGCACCTTGGGGCAGGCTAGCAATCAGCCCCAGCATTTT
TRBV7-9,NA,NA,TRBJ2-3,CASSSPSGLRFTDTQYF,TGTGCCAGCAGCTCGCCGTCGGGACTCCGGTTCACAGATACGCAGTATTTT
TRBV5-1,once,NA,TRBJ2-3,CASSFVGFRGNTDTQYF,TGCGCCAGCAGCTTCGTCGGTTTCAGGGGAAACACAGATACGCAGTATTTT
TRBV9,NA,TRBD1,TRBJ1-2,CASSVSPTGGDGYTF,TGTGCCAGCAGCGTCAGCCCGACAGGGGGCGATGGCTACACCTTC
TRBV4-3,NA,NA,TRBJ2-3,CASSQDRRDRWGGGTQYF,TGCGCCAGCAGCCAAGATCGGCGAGACAGGTGGGGGGGAGGGACGCAGTATTTT
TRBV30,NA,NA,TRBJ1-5,CAWSVNSNQPQHF,TGTGCCTGGAGTGTTAATAGCAATCAGCCCCAGCATTTT
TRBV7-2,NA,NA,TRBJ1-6,CASSLGSKNSPLHF,TGTGCCAGCAGCTTAGGCAGTAAGAATTCACCCCTCCACTTT
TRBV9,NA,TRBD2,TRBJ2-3,CASSAGLAVDTQYF,TGTGCCAGCAGCGCCGGACTAGCGGTAGATACGCAGTATTTT